Following are 31 T cell receptor beta chains from one sample sequenced in a study of PD-1 blockade in classical Hodgkin lymphoma. Some clones are missing from TCRdb's copy, which holds only in-frame ones; the method was immunoSEQ multiplex PCR. Of approximately 8,400 clones listed, roughly 90% are singletons. Following autologous stem cell transplantation, relapse occurred in every patient, and exposure to brentuximab vedotin varied. Out of thawed PBMCs, magnetic negative selection purified CD4+ T cells. The sequencing used CD4+ T cells from blood, collected at baseline. Receptors originate from a human donor with classical Hodgkin lymphoma.

The count of this clone is one. V gene TRBV28 combines with J gene TRBJ1-5; a possible D gene is TRBD1 (6 bases). CDR3 length equals 12 residues. CDR1 is MDHEN, CDR2 SYDVKM, per germline. Trimming took 10 bases from V and 6 from J, leaving 13 bases between them. The CDR3 is CATYDRLQPQHF. The CDR3 DNA reads TGTGCCACCTACGACAGGCTTCAGCCCCAGCATTTT.

This clone was seen more than once but under ten times. The chain combines TRBV19 with TRBJ1-2; TRBD1 aligns across 11 bases. CDR3 length: 14 amino acids. CDR1 is LNHDA, CDR2 SQIVND, per germline (reference sequence). The CDR3 DNA sequence: TGTGCAAGCCGGGACAGGGGGACTAACTATGGCTACACCTTC. It translates to CASRDRGTNYGYTF.

The chain couples TRBV30 to TRBJ1-6; D ambiguous. CDR3 length: 14 amino acids. CDR1 and CDR2 (germline): GTSNPN, SVGIG (reference sequence). V was trimmed by 2 bases and J by 8 bases, leaving 13 bases between them. In DNA, the CDR3 is TGTGCCTGGAGTAGTAGGTCAGGAGATTCACCCCTCCACTTT. Its protein is CAWSSRSGDSPLHF. Full variable domain (rest looked up from reference TRBV30 and TRBJ1-6): SQTIHQWPATLVQPVGSPLSLECTVEGTSNPNLYWYRQAAGRGLQLLFYSVGIGQISSEVPQNLSASRPQDRQFILSSKKLLLSDSGFYLCAWSSRSGDSPLHFGNGTRLTVT.

This clone was recorded a few times. The sample holds other DNA sequences that translate to the same CDR3. V and J are TRBV5-6 and TRBJ2-7, with no clear D. The CDR3 contains 14 residues. Germline-derived CDR1 and CDR2 are SGHDT and YYEEEE. Trimming took off 1 base at V and 4 bases at J, with 12 bases between the two ends. As DNA, the CDR3 is TGTGCCAGCAGCTTGTTCGTGTTGGGATACGAGCAGTACTTC. This codes for CASSLFVLGYEQYF. Based on the CDR3 plus reference TRBV5-6 and TRBJ2-7, the full variable domain is DAGVTQSPTHLIKTRGQQVTLRCSPKSGHDTVSWYQQALGQGPQFIFQYYEEEERQRGNFPDRFSGHQFPNYSSELNVNALLLGDSALYLCASSLFVLGYEQYFGPGTRLTVT.

This chain uses TRBV20-1 with TRBJ2-5, with TRBD1 as a possible D gene (6 bases). The CDR3 consists of 11 residues. Germline V lookup: CDR1 DFQATT, CDR2 SNEGSKA (reference sequence). In DNA, the CDR3 is TGCAGGACAGGATTTGAAGAGACCCAGTACTTC. Protein sequence: CRTGFEETQYF.

The chain employs TRBV4-2 and TRBJ1-2, with a weak D call TRBD1 (5 bases). The CDR3 is 12 residues long. Germline V gene data show CDR1 as LGHNA and CDR2 as YNFKEQ. Trimming left V 7 bases short and J 4 bases short, with 10 bases between. The CDR3, as DNA: TGTGCCAGCACCGAGGGACCCTATGGCTACACCTTC. This sequence encodes CASTEGPYGYTF.

This chain joins TRBV28 and TRBJ2-7; D remains ambiguous. The germline V gene has CDR1 MDHEN and CDR2 SYDVKM. V gave up 1 base and J gave up 0 bases, with 13 bases separating them. The CDR3 has 16 amino acids. This chain's CDR3 is CASSLYGLALSYEQYF. For the CDR3, the DNA is TGTGCCAGCAGTTTATACGGTCTTGCGCTCTCCTACGAGCAGTACTTC.

The rearrangement links TRBV21-1 to TRBJ2-3; TRBD1, the D gene given by the table, was not confirmed from the DNA. TRBV21-1 is reported as a pseudogene. The CDR3 has 16 residues. For the CDR3, the DNA is TGTGCCAGCAGCAAAAGCTGCAGGGATCGAACAGATACGCAGTATTTT. Encoded protein: CASSKSCRDRTDTQYF.

This chain uses TRBV2 with TRBJ2-1; the match to TRBD2 covers 7 bases. From germline, CDR1 is SNHLY and CDR2 FYNNEI. The V and J ends lost 6 bases and 12 bases, in that order; junction bases with no gene match: 8. The CDR3 length is 12 residues. The CDR3 DNA follows: TGTGCCAGCAGAGGGGAGGGAACGGGGCAGTTCTTC. Its protein product is CASRGEGTGQFF.

J is TRBJ1-6 and V is TRBV9; 7 nucleotides agree with TRBD1. This CDR3 spans 16 amino acids. V trimming: 2 bases; J trimming: 9 bases; junction bases outside the gene matches: 11. Per germline, CDR1 SGDLS and CDR2 YYNGEE. For the CDR3, the DNA is TGTGCCAGCAGCGTCACAGGGGCAGCGGTGGGTTCACCCCTCCACTTT. Translated, it gives CASSVTGAAVGSPLHF.

The chain joins TRBV5-1 to TRBJ1-2, with a possible D match to TRBD1 (6 bases). The CDR3 is 14 amino acids. Per the germline V gene, CDR1 is SGHRS and CDR2 is YFSETQ. V gave up 3 bases and J gave up 3 bases, with 12 bases separating them. The CDR3, as DNA: TGCGCCAGCAGCTCTCAGGGGAGGGACTATGGCTACACCTTC. Translating gives CASSSQGRDYGYTF.

The CDR3 region is CASKRQENPYGYTF. The CDR3 coding sequence is TGTGCCAGCAAGAGACAAGAGAATCCCTATGGCTACACCTTC. The V gene is TRBV6-5, the J gene TRBJ1-2; D gene ambiguous. Germline-derived CDR1 and CDR2 are MNHEY and SVGAGI. The ends were cut back, 7 bases at V and 4 bases at J, with 16 bases in the middle. The CDR3 has 14 amino acids.

This chain connects TRBV4-3 to TRBJ2-3; 8 nucleotides agree with TRBD1. CDR3 size: 14 residues. Losses at the gene ends were 4 bases for V and 5 bases for J; bases not matched to a gene: 5. Germline V gene data show CDR1 as LGHNA and CDR2 as YSLEER. In nucleotides, the CDR3 is TGCGCCAGCAGCCTCCGGACAGGGAGAGATACGCAGTATTTT. This gives the protein CASSLRTGRDTQYF.

The rearrangement links TRBV2 to TRBJ2-7, with unresolved D. V lost 6 bases and J lost 2, with 5 bases in between. This CDR3 spans 11 amino acids. From germline, CDR1 is SNHLY and CDR2 FYNNEI. CDR3 DNA: TGTGCCAGCAGGGTTACCTACGAGCAGTACTTC. This gives the protein CASRVTYEQYF.

The V call is TRBV7-6, the J call TRBJ2-3; the match to TRBD1 covers 10 bases. V shed 0 bases, J shed 0 bases, and the junction held 6 bases outside the gene matches. CDR3 length equals 18 residues. CDR1 and CDR2 from the germline V gene are SGHVS and FNYEAQ. CDR3: CASSLAWGTGDSTDTQYF. The DNA for the CDR3 is TGTGCCAGCAGCTTAGCGTGGGGGACAGGGGATAGCACAGATACGCAGTATTTT.

V is TRBV7-3 and J is TRBJ1-3; D call uncertain. V lost 1 base and J lost 4, with 5 bases in between. The CDR3 totals 13 residues. The germline V gene encodes CDR1 SGHTA and CDR2 FQGTGA. The CDR3 DNA follows: TGTGCCAGCAGCTTAAACTCCGGAAACACCATATATTTT. This translates into CASSLNSGNTIYF.

The V and J genes are TRBV18 and TRBJ2-7; D might be TRBD2 (7 bases). CDR1 KGHSH and CDR2 LQKENI come from the germline V gene. Trimming took 8 bases from V and 7 from J, leaving 21 bases between them. The CDR3 has 14 amino acids. The CDR3 here is CASVGGPNTGEQYF. CDR3 sequence (DNA): TGTGCCAGCGTCGGGGGGCCAAACACCGGGGAGCAGTACTTC.

The CDR3 sequence: CATSRGSGGPQETQYF. In nucleotides, the CDR3 is TGCGCCACCTCCCGGGGTAGCGGGGGGCCACAAGAGACCCAGTACTTC. The chain couples TRBV5-1 to TRBJ2-5, with 10 positions matching TRBD2. The V and J ends lost 9 bases and 2 bases, in that order; junction bases with no gene match: 13. This CDR3 spans 16 amino acids. Germline CDR1 SGHRS, CDR2 YFSETQ.

V is TRBV5-1 and J is TRBJ1-4, with D unclear. The V end was cut by 1 base, the J end by 0 bases, with 7 bases between. The germline CDR1 and CDR2 sequences are SGHRS and YFSETQ. The CDR3 covers 15 residues. The CDR3 region has the DNA TGCGCCAGCAGCTTGATTGGGACAACTAATGAAAAACTGTTTTTT. Its translation is CASSLIGTTNEKLFF.

DNA for the CDR3: TGTGCCAGCAGTTGGACTAGCAATGAGCAGTTCTTC. Protein: CASSWTSNEQFF. This chain uses TRBV5-6 with TRBJ2-1, with 7 bases lining up with TRBD2. Germline V lookup: CDR1 SGHDT, CDR2 YYEEEE. There are 12 residues in the CDR3. The junction had 2 bases not matched to a gene; V was cut back by 5 bases and J by 6 bases.

This clone turned up a few times. V usage is TRBV15 and J usage is TRBJ2-5; D is undetermined. CDR1 LNHNV and CDR2 YYDKDF come from the germline V gene (reference sequence). The CDR3 is 15 amino acids. Deletions cut 0 bases from V and 5 bases from J, with 13 bases between. The CDR3 spells CATSRDTSDWETQYF. In DNA, the CDR3 is TGTGCCACCAGCAGAGATACATCCGACTGGGAGACCCAGTACTTC.

The chain couples TRBV7-9 to TRBJ1-5; D might be TRBD1 (5 bases). CDR1 is SEHNR, CDR2 FQNEAQ, per germline (reference sequence). Trimming pared 5 bases from V and 0 bases from J, leaving 20 bases between. The CDR3 runs 18 residues. CDR3 in DNA: TGTGCCAGCAGCCGCGGGACCCCCGGGCTCGGTAGCAATCAGCCCCAGCATTTT. Translated, it gives CASSRGTPGLGSNQPQHF.

The chain joins TRBV27 to TRBJ1-5; D not certain. V lost 5 bases and J 5 bases, leaving 10 bases between the germline ends. Per germline, CDR1 MNHEY and CDR2 SMNVEV (reference sequence). The CDR3 consists of 13 residues. The CDR3 region has the DNA TGTGCCAGCAGTCTCCTCCTCGATCAGCCCCAGCATTTT. It yields the protein CASSLLLDQPQHF.

The genes are TRBV15 and TRBJ2-6; no clear D gene. Germline V gives CDR1 LNHNV, CDR2 YYDKDF (reference sequence). This CDR3 region has 13 residues. Trimming shortened V by 11 bases and J by 3 bases, and 11 bases separated the two germline ends. The CDR3 nucleotides read TGTGCCTCTCGGACCTTTGGGGCCAACGTCCTGACTTTC. Translation gives CASRTFGANVLTF.

The chain links TRBV18 to TRBJ2-7, with D hard to call. CDR1 is KGHSH and CDR2 is LQKENI in the germline V gene. There are 15 residues in the CDR3. V lost 3 bases, J lost 4 bases, and 16 bases lay in between. In nucleotides, the CDR3 is TGTGCCAGCTCACCGAGTCGCAGAGATAATTACGAGCAGTACTTC. It encodes CASSPSRRDNYEQYF. Complete variable domain (other parts from reference TRBV18 and TRBJ2-7): NAGVMQNPRHLVRRRGQEARLRCSPMKGHSHVYWYRQLPEEGLKFMVYLQKENIIDESGMPKERFSAEFPKEGPSILRIQQVVRGDSAAYFCASSPSRRDNYEQYFGPGTRLTVT.

The chain employs TRBV9 and TRBJ2-2; 7 bases fit TRBD1. J was trimmed by 1 base and V by 4 bases; bases with no gene match: 4. Germline lookup yields CDR1 SGDLS and CDR2 YYNGEE. This CDR3 spans 15 amino acids. The CDR3 protein is CASSPRTGNTGELFF. The CDR3 nucleotides read TGTGCCAGCAGCCCCCGGACAGGGAACACCGGGGAGCTGTTTTTT. Combining the CDR3 with reference TRBV9 and TRBJ2-2 gives the whole variable domain DSGVTQTPKHLITATGQRVTLRCSPRSGDLSVYWYQQSLDQGLQFLIQYYNGEERAKGNILERFSAQQFPDLHSELNLSSLELGDSALYFCASSPRTGNTGELFFGEGSRLTVL.

This chain links TRBV28 with TRBJ2-1; no reliable D call. Trimming pared 6 bases from V and 10 bases from J, leaving 10 bases between. The germline V gene encodes CDR1 MDHEN and CDR2 SYDVKM. The CDR3 has 11 amino acids. CDR3: CASSAYDEQFF. The CDR3 coding sequence is TGTGCCAGCAGCGCATATGACGAGCAGTTCTTC.

The chain has TRBV7-2 and TRBJ2-5, with TRBD1 as a possible D gene (6 bases). The better agreement between TRBJ2-7 and the DNA end casts doubt on the J call. The V gene's germline CDR1 is SGHTA and CDR2 FQGNSA. The length of the CDR3 is 15 residues. The CDR3 protein is CASSLRGNPSYEQYF. CDR3 nucleotides: TGTGCCAGCAGCCTGAGGGGGAACCCCTCCTACGAGCAGTACTTC.

This chain uses TRBV7-2 with TRBJ2-2; TRBD2 aligns across 9 bases. The junction had 3 bases not matched to a gene; V was cut back by 6 bases and J by 1 base. Germline V gene lookup returns CDR1 SGHTA and CDR2 FQGNSA. This CDR3 has 15 residues. This CDR3 is CASRKLAGNTGELFF. DNA for the CDR3: TGTGCCAGCAGAAAACTAGCGGGGAACACCGGGGAGCTGTTTTTT.

The V call is TRBV5-4, the J call TRBJ2-3; the match to TRBD2 covers 13 bases. J gave up 2 bases and V 4 bases, and 4 bases lay outside the gene matches. Germline CDR1 SGHNT, CDR2 YYREEE (reference sequence). CDR3 length equals 16 residues. The CDR3 reads CASSRGLAGITDTQYF. DNA of the CDR3: TGTGCCAGCAGCAGGGGACTAGCGGGAATCACAGATACGCAGTATTTT. Drawing the rest from reference TRBV5-4 and TRBJ2-3, the complete variable domain is ETGVTQSPTHLIKTRGQQVTLRCSSQSGHNTVSWYQQALGQGPQFIFQYYREEENGRGNFPPRFSGLQFPNYSSELNVNALELDDSALYLCASSRGLAGITDTQYFGPGTRLTVL.

The rearrangement uses TRBV7-3 and TRBJ2-5, with 7 bases lining up with TRBD2. Germline V CDR1 and CDR2: SGHTA, FQGTGA. V shed 6 bases and J 9 bases; nucleotides not matched to a gene: 10. The CDR3 extends over 13 amino acids. In DNA form, the CDR3 reads TGTGCCAGCAGTTCGCGACTAGCTGGGTCCCAGTACTTC. It codes for CASSSRLAGSQYF.